A single sample is the source of the 26 T cell receptor beta chains below, sequenced in a study of CD8 T cells in Susac syndrome. Roughly 0.45 to 1 ug RNA was reverse transcribed with random hexamers. One entry per CDR3 protein, called by TCRdb with MiXCR from the immunoSEQ multiplex PCR reads. The data show some 190,000 distinct CDR3 sequences, with over 85% seen just once and 0.095% to 0.12% held by the top ten. Sequencing input: CD4+ T cells from PBMCs. These receptor sequences come from a human donor in good health.

This chain links TRBV28 with TRBJ2-5; TRBD2 might be the D (5 bases). CDR1 and CDR2 (germline): MDHEN, SYDVKM. CDR3 size: 15 residues. V lost 6 bases, J lost 5 bases, and 19 bases lay in between. In nucleotides, the CDR3 is TGTGCCAGCAGGCCCGCGGGTGGGGAAGGGGAGACCCAGTACTTC. It yields the protein CASRPAGGEGETQYF.

The CDR3 DNA reads as TGCAGTGCTCCTGGCATTCAGTACTTC. This translates into CSAPGIQYF. The V gene is TRBV20-1, the J gene TRBJ2-4; D uncertain. CDR1 is DFQATT, CDR2 SNEGSKA, per germline (reference sequence). Trimming pared 5 bases from V and 9 bases from J, leaving 5 bases between. The CDR3 is 9 residues long.

This chain links TRBV18 with TRBJ1-1; D is uncertain. CDR1 KGHSH and CDR2 LQKENI come from the germline V gene. V shed 1 base and J shed 11 bases, with 14 bases lying between them. CDR3 length equals 13 residues. This chain's CDR3 is CASSPLLGGEAFF. The CDR3 DNA is TGTGCCAGCTCACCACTGTTAGGAGGAGAGGCTTTCTTT.

The CDR3 here is CASSQVGGGAGSPLHF. CDR3 bases: TGTGCCAGCAGCCAAGTAGGAGGGGGCGCAGGATCACCCCTCCACTTT. This sequence joins TRBV14 and TRBJ1-6; 7 bases align to TRBD1. J gave up 10 bases and V 1 base, and 10 bases lay outside the gene matches. The CDR3 runs to 16 residues. The germline gives CDR1 SGHDN, CDR2 FVKESK.

This chain connects TRBV6-6 to TRBJ2-7; 7 bases are a match to TRBD1. This CDR3 is 12 amino acids long. V shed 8 bases and J 4 bases; nucleotides not matched to a gene: 5. Germline V gene lookup returns CDR1 MNHNY and CDR2 SVGAGI (reference sequence). DNA for the CDR3: TGTGCCAGCCGTTTGGACAGGTACGAGCAGTACGTC. Amino acids: CASRLDRYEQYV.

V gene TRBV28 combines with J gene TRBJ1-2; a weak D match, TRBD1 (5 bases). CDR1 and CDR2 from the germline V gene are MDHEN and SYDVKM. The CDR3 covers 13 residues. Trimming removed 8 bases at V and 4 bases at J, with 14 bases between. This CDR3 reads CASEGLTPYGYTF. CDR3 sequence (DNA): TGTGCCAGCGAGGGACTGACCCCCTATGGCTACACCTTC.

V is TRBV28 and J is TRBJ2-1, with D hard to call. This CDR3 has 12 residues. V was cut by 2 bases and J by 8 bases, with 7 bases left in between. In germline, CDR1 is MDHEN, CDR2 SYDVKM. The CDR3 here is CASSLALDEQFF. In DNA, the CDR3 is TGTGCCAGCAGTTTAGCTTTGGATGAGCAGTTCTTC.

The chain uses TRBV27 and TRBJ2-7; 12 positions agree with TRBD2. CDR1 is MNHEY and CDR2 is SMNVEV in the germline V gene (reference sequence). This CDR3 region has 14 residues. V lost 6 bases to trimming and J lost 3 bases; unmatched junction nucleotides: 3. CDR3 bases: TGTGCCAGCAGGACTAGCGGGAGTAACTACGAGCAGTACGTC. Its protein is CASRTSGSNYEQYV.

The chain has TRBV29-1 and TRBJ1-2, with TRBD1 matching 7 bases. CDR3 size: 15 residues. V trimming: 6 bases; J trimming: 4 bases; junction bases outside the gene matches: 14. The germline gives CDR1 SQVTM, CDR2 ANQGSEA. The CDR3 nucleotides read TGCAGCGTCTACAGGCCGGACAGGTACTTCTATGGCTACACCTTC. Translating it yields CSVYRPDRYFYGYTF.

This chain connects TRBV12-3 or TRBV12-4 to TRBJ2-3; D is unresolved. V lost 5 bases, J lost 4 bases, and 7 bases lay in between. The CDR3 sequence is 12 residues long. The CDR3 here is CASSALADTQYF. CDR3 bases: TGTGCCAGCAGTGCCTTGGCAGATACGCAGTATTTT.

This chain uses TRBV29-1 with TRBJ2-2, with TRBD2 matching 8 bases. V lost 7 bases, J lost 0 bases, and 7 bases stayed unmatched. Germline values: CDR1 SQVTM, CDR2 ANQGSEA. The CDR3 is made up of 15 amino acids. For the CDR3, the DNA is TGCAGCGGAACCGGGGGGGCCGCGAACACCGGGGAGCTGTTTTTT. Translation gives CSGTGGAANTGELFF.

This clonotype showed up just once. This rearrangement joins TRBV18 to TRBJ1-1; no reliable D call. Germline CDR1 reads KGHSH; CDR2 reads LQKENI. The length of the CDR3 is 13 residues. V was shortened by 3 bases and J by 0 bases, with 5 bases between the two germline ends. The CDR3 DNA is TGTGCCAGCTCACCTGAAATGAACACTGAAGCTTTCTTT. Protein product: CASSPEMNTEAFF.

The chain recombines TRBV9 with TRBJ2-1, with 8 bases that match TRBD2. This CDR3 region has 16 residues. Losses at the gene ends were 3 bases for V and 6 bases for J; bases not matched to a gene: 11. Germline CDR1 SGDLS, CDR2 YYNGEE. CDR3 loop: CASSEGVTSGPNEQFF. CDR3 coding DNA: TGTGCCAGCAGCGAGGGGGTCACTAGCGGCCCCAATGAGCAGTTCTTC.

V gene TRBV12-3 or TRBV12-4 combines with J gene TRBJ2-3, with D hard to call. This CDR3 has 14 residues. V lost 6 bases to trimming and J lost 0 bases, with 10 bases between them. Here the CDR3 reads CASRTATSTDTQYF. CDR3 bases: TGTGCCAGCAGAACTGCGACTAGCACAGATACGCAGTATTTT.

CDR3 region: CASGKDSSYEQYV. DNA of the CDR3: TGTGCCAGCGGCAAGGACAGCTCCTACGAGCAGTACGTC. J is TRBJ2-7 and V is TRBV7-4, with D possibly being TRBD1 (6 bases). Germline values: CDR1 SGHVT, CDR2 SQSDAQ. The V end lost 8 bases, the J end lost 0 bases, and 11 bases lay between the germline ends. The CDR3 loop spans 13 amino acids.

The chain uses TRBV30 and TRBJ2-7; D is uncertain. The V end lost 3 bases, the J end lost 3 bases, and 9 bases lay between the germline ends. Germline V gives CDR1 GTSNPN, CDR2 SVGIG (reference sequence). The length of the CDR3 is 12 residues. The CDR3 region is CAWSRNSYEQYV. The CDR3 coding sequence is TGTGCCTGGAGCCGTAACAGCTACGAGCAGTACGTC.

The gene calls are TRBV12-3 or TRBV12-4 and TRBJ2-5; 11 nucleotides match TRBD1. Germline trimming cut 5 bases from V and 5 bases from J; bases unmatched to any gene: 13. The CDR3 length is 17 residues. CDR3 sequence reads: CASSPVFRTGGEETQYF. The CDR3, as DNA: TGTGCCAGCAGTCCCGTATTTCGGACAGGGGGCGAGGAGACCCAGTACTTC.

The chain is built from TRBV29-1 and TRBJ2-3, with D perhaps matching TRBD1 (5 bases). Germline values: CDR1 SQVTM, CDR2 ANQGSEA. The V end was cut by 4 bases, the J end by 5 bases, with 10 bases between. The CDR3 is 12 amino acids. In DNA, the CDR3 is TGCAGCGTTGTCAGGGTAGGAGATACGCAGTATTTT. Translated: CSVVRVGDTQYF.

The J gene is TRBJ2-1, the V gene TRBV29-1; a weak D match, TRBD2 (7 bases). V shed 4 bases and J shed 8 bases, with 15 bases lying between them. This CDR3 is 13 amino acids long. The germline CDR1 and CDR2 sequences are SQVTM and ANQGSEA. CDR3 coding DNA: TGCAGCGTTGCTGGGGGGGCATACGATGAGCAGTTCTTC. Translated: CSVAGGAYDEQFF.

This sequence joins TRBV12-5 and TRBJ2-7, with D possibly being TRBD1 (5 bases). V was trimmed by 9 bases and J by 2 bases, leaving 11 bases between them. Germline CDR1 and CDR2: LGHNT and FRNRAP. This CDR3 comprises 12 residues. In DNA form, the CDR3 reads TGTGCTAGGGGGCAGGAGACCTACGAGCAGTACGTC. Translated, it gives CARGQETYEQYV.

The gene calls are TRBV2 and TRBJ2-7; the match to TRBD2 covers 14 bases. This CDR3 comprises 16 residues. Per germline, CDR1 SNHLY and CDR2 FYNNEI. Trimming took 8 bases from V and 1 from J; bases not matched to a gene: 7. DNA of the CDR3: TGTGCCAGCGGGGACGGACTAGCGGGGGGTTCCTACGAGCAGTACTTC. It yields the protein CASGDGLAGGSYEQYF.

The V gene is TRBV4-1, the J gene TRBJ1-5; 7 nucleotides align to TRBD1. With 1 base clipped from V and 4 bases from J, the junction kept 4 bases outside the gene matches. CDR3 length: 15 residues. Looked up from germline, CDR1 is MGHRA and CDR2 is YSYEKL. The CDR3 DNA follows: TGCGCCAGCAGCCAAGCAGCCAGGGGGAATCAGCCCCAGCATTTT. Translation: CASSQAARGNQPQHF.

The chain couples TRBV2 to TRBJ2-7; no reliable D call. The CDR3 extends over 13 amino acids. Germline V gene lookup returns CDR1 SNHLY and CDR2 FYNNEI. Trimming pared 4 bases from V and 4 bases from J, leaving 11 bases between. In DNA, the CDR3 is TGTGCCAGCAGTGTAGGTGGATTGTACGAGCAGTACGTC. Protein: CASSVGGLYEQYV.

The chain uses TRBV29-1 and TRBJ1-1; D not certain. Germline CDR1 and CDR2: SQVTM and ANQGSEA. V lost 7 bases and J 5 bases, leaving 14 bases between the germline ends. The CDR3 is 12 residues long. This chain's CDR3 is CSAVLGGTEAFF. In DNA, the CDR3 is TGCAGCGCCGTCTTGGGAGGGACTGAAGCTTTCTTT.

This clonotype appeared a few times. The rearrangement uses TRBV20-1 and TRBJ1-1, with D maybe TRBD1 (6 bases). The CDR3 runs to 12 residues. The V and J ends lost 3 bases and 4 bases respectively, with 9 bases between them. The germline CDR1 and CDR2 sequences are DFQATT and SNEGSKA (reference sequence). CDR3 in DNA: TGCAGTGCTAGGACAGGACGCACTGAAGCTTTCTTT. Amino acid sequence: CSARTGRTEAFF.

The genes are TRBV14 and TRBJ1-1, with D uncertain. CDR1 and CDR2 from the germline V gene are SGHDN and FVKESK. This CDR3 comprises 13 residues. V was trimmed by 4 bases and J by 1 base, leaving 7 bases between them. The CDR3 here is CASSRGQNTEAFF. The CDR3 DNA sequence: TGTGCCAGCAGCCGAGGGCAGAACACTGAAGCTTTCTTT.